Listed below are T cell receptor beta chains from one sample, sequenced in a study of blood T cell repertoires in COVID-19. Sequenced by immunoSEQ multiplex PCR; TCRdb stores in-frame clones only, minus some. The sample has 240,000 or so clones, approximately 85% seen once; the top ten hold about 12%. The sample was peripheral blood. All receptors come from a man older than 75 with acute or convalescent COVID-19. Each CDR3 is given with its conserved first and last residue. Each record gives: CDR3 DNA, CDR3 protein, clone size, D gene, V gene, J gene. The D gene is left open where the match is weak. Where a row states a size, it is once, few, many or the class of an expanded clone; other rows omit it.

TGCAGCGTTGACGGGGAGGCCGACTACGAGCAGTACTTC,CSVDGEADYEQYF,.,.,TRBV29-1,TRBJ2-7
TGTGCCAGCTCACAGAGGGCAGGTGGGGTGTACCAAGAGACCCAGTACTTC,CASSQRAGGVYQETQYF,.,.,TRBV18,TRBJ2-5
TGTGCCAGCAGCTTCGCTGGACTAGCGGGATCATCCGAGCAGTACTTC,CASSFAGLAGSSEQYF,.,TRBD2,TRBV7-8,TRBJ2-7
TGTGCCAGCAGCCTTACTCAAGAAGCTTTCTTT,CASSLTQEAFF,.,.,TRBV28,TRBJ1-1
TGTGCCAGCACCCTAGGGGGCTCTGGGGCCAACGTCCTGACTTTC,CASTLGGSGANVLTF,once,.,TRBV3-1/TRBV3-2,TRBJ2-6
TGTGCCACCAGTGACAGGTTCTCTGGAAACACCATATATTTT,CATSDRFSGNTIYF,few,.,TRBV24-1,TRBJ1-3
TGTGCCAGCTCACCCCTTGTGGGGGGGCTTCAAGAGACCCAGTACTTC,CASSPLVGGLQETQYF,.,.,TRBV18,TRBJ2-5
TGTGCCAGCCATAGTAGCAATCAGCCCCAGCATTTT,CASHSSNQPQHF,.,.,TRBV28,TRBJ1-5
TGCGCCAGCAGCTTTACAGGGGAATACTCCTACGAGCAGTACTTC,CASSFTGEYSYEQYF,.,TRBD1,TRBV5-1,TRBJ2-7
TGTGCCAGCAGCAGGACTAGCGGCCGCACAGATACGCAGTATTTT,CASSRTSGRTDTQYF,.,TRBD2,TRBV7-9,TRBJ2-3
TGTGCCAGTAGTATGGTAACAGGGAACACTGAAGCTTTCTTT,CASSMVTGNTEAFF,.,.,TRBV19,TRBJ1-1
TGTGCCAGCAGCCTAATTGGGACAGGAAGCGAAAAACTGTTTTTT,CASSLIGTGSEKLFF,.,TRBD1,TRBV3-1/TRBV3-2,TRBJ1-4
TGTGCCAGCAGTTACTCAATACTAGCGGGAGGGAACGAGCAGTACTTC,CASSYSILAGGNEQYF,.,TRBD2,TRBV6-5,TRBJ2-7
TGTGCCAGCAGTTACGACACAGGGACATATCCTCCCTTC,CASSYDTGTYPPF,.,.,TRBV6-5,TRBJ1-2
TGCGCCAGCTCCCCTGGGACAGTGAGCGAGACCCAGTACTTC,CASSPGTVSETQYF,.,TRBD1,TRBV5-1,TRBJ2-5